Listed here are 18 T cell receptor beta chains from one sample, sequenced in a study of T cells in Graves' hyperthyroidism and ophthalmopathy. What was amplified from RNA transcripts were TCR beta CDR3 regions. Researchers ran a first-round RT-PCR on the TCR CDR3 using the HTBI primer set. Using its own MiXCR run on the multiplex PCR reads, TCRdb lists one record per CDR3 protein. The data contain some 580,000 distinct CDR3 sequences, around 16% of them seen just once; the ten biggest clones take up roughly 3%. Sequencing was done on a sample of blood. The source of these receptors is a woman aged 40-49 years with Graves' ophthalmopathy.

The chain couples TRBV5-6 to TRBJ2-2; TRBD2 might be the D (5 bases). The CDR3 covers 14 residues. Germline V gene lookup returns CDR1 SGHDT and CDR2 YYEEEE. V lost 2 bases and J 6 bases, leaving 11 bases between the germline ends. CDR3 sequence (DNA): TGTGCCAGCAGCTTAAGGTCAGCGGCCGGGGAGCTGTTTTTT. Protein sequence: CASSLRSAAGELFF.

This clonotype was seen at least ten times. The gene calls are TRBV30 and TRBJ2-5, with a weak D call TRBD2 (5 bases). The CDR3 is 13 residues long. V gave up 2 bases and J gave up 0 bases, with 7 bases separating them. CDR1 and CDR2 from the germline V gene are GTSNPN and SVGIG (reference sequence). CDR3: CAWSRRYQETQYF. The CDR3 nucleotides read TGTGCCTGGAGTAGGAGGTACCAAGAGACCCAGTACTTC.

This sequence joins TRBV7-2 and TRBJ2-7, with 11 bases matching TRBD2. Trimming cost V 0 bases and J 4 bases; bases outside gene matches: 5. CDR3 length: 16 amino acids. The germline V gene has CDR1 SGHTA and CDR2 FQGNSA. CDR3 in DNA: TGTGCCAGCAGCTTAGCAACTAGCGGGAGTGGGTACGAGCAGTACTTC. Protein product: CASSLATSGSGYEQYF.

This clonotype occurred a few times. This chain links TRBV12-5 with TRBJ1-2; 10 bases align to TRBD1. Germline CDR1 reads LGHNT; CDR2 reads FRNRAP. Trimming cost V 7 bases and J 2 bases; bases outside gene matches: 10. CDR3 size: 16 residues. DNA of the CDR3: TGTGCTAGTGCCCAGACCGGGACAGGGGCCAACTATGGCTACACCTTC. As protein: CASAQTGTGANYGYTF.

There are a few counts of this clonotype. This chain uses TRBV28 with TRBJ1-4; weak D call: TRBD1 (5 bases). Germline V gives CDR1 MDHEN, CDR2 SYDVKM. Trimming removed 3 bases from V and 4 bases from J, with 9 bases in between. The CDR3 has 14 amino acids. DNA of the CDR3: TGTGCCAGCAGTTTGATACAGGATAATGAAAAACTGTTTTTT. Amino acids: CASSLIQDNEKLFF.

This clonotype was observed at least ten times. V and J are TRBV27 and TRBJ2-5; 8 bases are a match to TRBD2. The V gene end was trimmed by 2 bases and the J gene end by 5 bases; junction bases not matched to a gene: 4. The CDR3 is 14 amino acids. From germline, CDR1 is MNHEY and CDR2 SMNVEV (reference sequence). Here the CDR3 reads CASSLREGHETQYF. The CDR3 nucleotides are TGTGCCAGCAGTTTACGGGAGGGCCACGAGACCCAGTACTTC.

This clonotype was picked up many times. V is TRBV12-3 or TRBV12-4 and J is TRBJ2-3; tentative D call: TRBD2 (6 bases). Trimming removed 6 bases from V and 4 bases from J, with 11 bases in between. This CDR3 is 13 amino acids long. CDR3 nucleotide sequence: TGTGCCAGCAGGAAGTGGGGGGCAGATACGCAGTATTTT. This encodes CASRKWGADTQYF.

For this clonotype: Given a much more abundant clone one base away, this may be a read error. Here the CDR3 omits its conserved ending phenylalanine or tryptophan, so a read error is the likely source. The genes are TRBV5-5 and TRBJ1-5; the match to TRBD1 covers 8 bases. The V segment lost 3 bases and the J segment 7 bases; nucleotides outside the gene matches: 9. The germline CDR1 and CDR2 sequences are SGHKS and YYEKEE (reference sequence). The CDR3 runs 15 residues. CDR3 amino acids: CASSSIGQGEQPQHL. CDR3 DNA: TGTGCCAGCAGCTCCATAGGACAGGGCGAACAGCCCCAGCATCTT.

The table lists this clonotype with a few counts. A much larger clonotype is one base distant, so this may be a read error. The chain employs TRBV6-5 and TRBJ2-1; maybe TRBD2 (5 bases). CDR3 length: 14 amino acids. Germline V gene sequence: CDR1 MNHEY, CDR2 SVGAGI. Written as DNA, the CDR3 is TGTGCCAGCAGTGACTCAGCCCTAACGGGATTGCAGTTCTTC. Protein sequence: CASSDSALTGLQFF.

In its sample, this clonotype was seen many times. This sequence joins TRBV2 and TRBJ2-3, with 7 bases fitting TRBD2. Germline V gene data show CDR1 as SNHLY and CDR2 as FYNNEI. The CDR3 is 14 amino acids. Losses at the gene ends were 5 bases for V and 2 bases for J; bases not matched to a gene: 4. CDR3 in DNA: TGTGCCAGCAGTATACTAGCGACCACAGATACGCAGTATTTT. Its protein is CASSILATTDTQYF.

This clonotype turned up a few times. The chain employs TRBV2 and TRBJ2-5, with D perhaps assigned TRBD1 or TRBD2 (6 bases each). The CDR3 sequence is 14 residues long. CDR1 is SNHLY, CDR2 FYNNEI, per germline. V was cut by 8 bases and J by 2 bases, with 15 bases left in between. The CDR3 is CASGGGSFQETQYF. CDR3 nucleotide sequence: TGTGCCAGCGGAGGGGGGTCCTTTCAAGAGACCCAGTACTTC.

This clonotype was observed a handful of times. This chain uses TRBV30 with TRBJ1-2, with TRBD1 identical over 8 bases. The CDR3 runs 13 residues. Germline-derived CDR1 and CDR2 are GTSNPN and SVGIG (reference sequence). J was trimmed by 7 bases and V by 4 bases; bases with no gene match: 8. The chain's CDR3 is CAWTPQGQGGYTF. The CDR3 bases are TGTGCCTGGACCCCTCAAGGACAGGGTGGCTACACCTTC. Full variable domain (rest looked up from reference TRBV30 and TRBJ1-2): SQTIHQWPATLVQPVGSPLSLECTVEGTSNPNLYWYRQAAGRGLQLLFYSVGIGQISSEVPQNLSASRPQDRQFILSSKKLLLSDSGFYLCAWTPQGQGGYTFGSGTRLTVV.

The chain uses TRBV6-2 or TRBV6-3 and TRBJ2-1; tentative D call: TRBD2 (6 bases). CDR1 is MNHEY and CDR2 is SVGEGT in the germline V gene. This CDR3 region has 12 residues. V shed 8 bases and J shed 5 bases, with 10 bases lying between them. CDR3 amino acids: CASEDYHNEQFF. As DNA, the CDR3 is TGTGCCAGCGAGGACTACCACAATGAGCAGTTCTTC.

The V call is TRBV2, the J call TRBJ1-2; D call uncertain. Germline-derived CDR1 and CDR2 are SNHLY and FYNNEI. Between the trimmed V and J ends, which lost 5 bases and 0 bases, there was a span of 13 bases. The CDR3 is 15 amino acids. The CDR3 sequence: CASSYTQNPNYGYTF. The CDR3 region has the DNA TGTGCCAGCAGTTACACGCAGAACCCTAACTATGGCTACACCTTC.

The chain has TRBV4-1 and TRBJ2-3, with TRBD2 matching 7 bases. Germline values: CDR1 MGHRA, CDR2 YSYEKL. After removal of 0 bases from V and 3 bases from J, the junction contained 6 bases not matched to a gene. The CDR3 covers 16 residues. DNA for the CDR3: TGCGCCAGCAGCCAAGAGCGGGGGTGGGGGACAGATACGCAGTATTTT. This sequence encodes CASSQERGWGTDTQYF.

The chain couples TRBV5-1 to TRBJ1-3; D gene uncertain. Germline values: CDR1 SGHRS, CDR2 YFSETQ. Between the trimmed V and J ends, which lost 4 bases and 0 bases, there was a span of 17 bases. The CDR3 runs 17 residues. DNA for the CDR3: TGCGCCAGCAGCCCAATCGAGGTTGGTAGCTCTGGAAACACCATATATTTT. Translated: CASSPIEVGSSGNTIYF.

The gene calls are TRBV7-3 and TRBJ2-1, with D hard to call. This CDR3 contains 14 residues. Per germline, CDR1 SGHTA and CDR2 FQGTGA. V was shortened by 6 bases and J by 5 bases, with 14 bases between the two germline ends. The CDR3 DNA reads TGTGCCAGCAGTCTAGGTGGGATTGACAATGAGCAGTTCTTC. Encoded protein: CASSLGGIDNEQFF.

The rearrangement uses TRBV20-1 and TRBJ2-3, with 7 bases fitting TRBD2. The CDR3 loop spans 15 amino acids. After removal of 0 bases from V and 4 bases from J, the junction contained 7 bases not matched to a gene. CDR1 and CDR2 (germline): DFQATT, SNEGSKA (reference sequence). The CDR3 DNA sequence: TGCAGTGCTAGAGATCGAGCGGGACTCTCAGATACGCAGTATTTT. Translating it yields CSARDRAGLSDTQYF.